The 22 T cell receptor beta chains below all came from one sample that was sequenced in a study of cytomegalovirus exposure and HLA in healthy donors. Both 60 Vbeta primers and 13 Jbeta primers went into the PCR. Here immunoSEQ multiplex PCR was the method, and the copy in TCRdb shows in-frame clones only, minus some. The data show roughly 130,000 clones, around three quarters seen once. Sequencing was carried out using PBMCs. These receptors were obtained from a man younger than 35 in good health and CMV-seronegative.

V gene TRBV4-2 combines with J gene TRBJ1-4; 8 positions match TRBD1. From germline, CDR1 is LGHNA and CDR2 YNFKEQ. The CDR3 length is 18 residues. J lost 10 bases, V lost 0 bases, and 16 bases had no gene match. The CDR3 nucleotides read TGTGCCAGCAGCCAAGATGGAAGCAGGGGGCGATCGTTGGTAAAACTGTTTTTT. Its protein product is CASSQDGSRGRSLVKLFF.

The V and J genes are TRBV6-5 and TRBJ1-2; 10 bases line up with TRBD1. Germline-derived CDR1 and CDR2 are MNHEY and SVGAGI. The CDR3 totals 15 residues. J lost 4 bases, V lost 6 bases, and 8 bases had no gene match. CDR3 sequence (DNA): TGTGCCAGCAGACCGGGACAGGGGCCCCGCTATGGCTACACCTTC. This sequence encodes CASRPGQGPRYGYTF.

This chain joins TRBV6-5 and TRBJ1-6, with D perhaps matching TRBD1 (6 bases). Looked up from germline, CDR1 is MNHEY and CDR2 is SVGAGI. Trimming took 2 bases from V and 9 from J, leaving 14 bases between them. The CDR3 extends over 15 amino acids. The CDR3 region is CASSYGQWGTSPLHF. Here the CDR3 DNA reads TGTGCCAGCAGTTACGGACAGTGGGGTACTTCACCCCTCCACTTT.

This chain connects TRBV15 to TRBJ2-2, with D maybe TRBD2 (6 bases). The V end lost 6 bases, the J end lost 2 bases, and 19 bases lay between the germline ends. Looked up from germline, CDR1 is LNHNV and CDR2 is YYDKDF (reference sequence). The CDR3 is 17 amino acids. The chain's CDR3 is CATRGPSGYSNTGELFF. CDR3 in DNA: TGTGCCACCAGAGGGCCCAGCGGGTATTCCAACACCGGGGAGCTGTTTTTT.

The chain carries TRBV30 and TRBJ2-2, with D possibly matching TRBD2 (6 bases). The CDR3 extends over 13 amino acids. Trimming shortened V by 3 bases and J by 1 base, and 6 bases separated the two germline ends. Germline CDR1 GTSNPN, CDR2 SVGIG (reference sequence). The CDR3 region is CAWRGGNTGELFF. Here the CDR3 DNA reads TGTGCCTGGAGGGGGGGGAACACCGGGGAGCTGTTTTTT.

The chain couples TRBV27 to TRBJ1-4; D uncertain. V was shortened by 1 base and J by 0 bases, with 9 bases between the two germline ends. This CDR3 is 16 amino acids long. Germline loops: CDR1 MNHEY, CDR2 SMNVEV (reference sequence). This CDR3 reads CASSLFPDSTNEKLFF. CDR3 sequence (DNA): TGTGCCAGCAGTTTATTCCCAGATTCAACTAATGAAAAACTGTTTTTT.

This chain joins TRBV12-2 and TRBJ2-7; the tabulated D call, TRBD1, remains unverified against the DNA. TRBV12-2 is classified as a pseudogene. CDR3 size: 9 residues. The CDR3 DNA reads TGTGCAGTGCTGGCAGGGCAGTACGTC. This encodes CAVLAGQYV.

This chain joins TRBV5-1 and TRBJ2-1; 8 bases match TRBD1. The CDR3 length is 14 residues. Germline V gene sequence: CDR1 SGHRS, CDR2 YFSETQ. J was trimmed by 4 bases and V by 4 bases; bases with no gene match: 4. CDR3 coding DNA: TGCGCCAGCAGCCCGGGACAGGCTTACAATGAGCAGTTCTTC. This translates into CASSPGQAYNEQFF.

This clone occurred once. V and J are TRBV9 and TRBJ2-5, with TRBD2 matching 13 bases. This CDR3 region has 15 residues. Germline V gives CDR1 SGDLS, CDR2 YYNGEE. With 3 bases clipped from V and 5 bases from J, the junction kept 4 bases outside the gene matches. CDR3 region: CASSETSGRWETQYF. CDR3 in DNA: TGTGCCAGCAGCGAGACTAGCGGGAGGTGGGAGACCCAGTACTTC.

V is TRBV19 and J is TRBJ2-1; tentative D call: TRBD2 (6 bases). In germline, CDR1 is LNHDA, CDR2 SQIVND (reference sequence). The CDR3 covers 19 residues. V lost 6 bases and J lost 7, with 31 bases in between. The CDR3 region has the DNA TGTGCCAGTAGCCAGAGTATGAGTCGCCTAGCGCCTATTATGAATGAGCAGTTCTTC. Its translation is CASSQSMSRLAPIMNEQFF. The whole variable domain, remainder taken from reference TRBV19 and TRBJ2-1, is DGGITQSPKYLFRKEGQNVTLSCEQNLNHDAMYWYRQDPGQGLRLIYYSQIVNDFQKGDIAEGYSVSREKKESFPLTVTSAQKNPTAFYLCASSQSMSRLAPIMNEQFFGPGTRLTVL.

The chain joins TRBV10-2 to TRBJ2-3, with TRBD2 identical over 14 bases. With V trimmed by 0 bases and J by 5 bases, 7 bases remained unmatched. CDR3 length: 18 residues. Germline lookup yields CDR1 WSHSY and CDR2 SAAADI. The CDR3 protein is CASSESGTSGSSRDTQYF. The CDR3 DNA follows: TGCGCCAGCAGTGAGTCCGGGACTAGCGGGAGCTCCCGAGATACGCAGTATTTT.

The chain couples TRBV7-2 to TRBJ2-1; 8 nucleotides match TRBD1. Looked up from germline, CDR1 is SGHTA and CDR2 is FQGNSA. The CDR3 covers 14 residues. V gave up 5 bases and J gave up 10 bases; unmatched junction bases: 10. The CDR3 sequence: CASSTRDRRLEQFF. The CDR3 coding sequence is TGTGCCAGCAGCACCAGGGACAGGAGGCTGGAGCAGTTCTTC. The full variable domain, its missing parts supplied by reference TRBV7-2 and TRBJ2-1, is GAGVSQSPSNKVTEKGKDVELRCDPISGHTALYWYRQSLGQGLEFLIYFQGNSAPDKSGLPSDRFSAERTGGSVSTLTIQRTQQEDSAVYLCASSTRDRRLEQFFGPGTRLTVL.

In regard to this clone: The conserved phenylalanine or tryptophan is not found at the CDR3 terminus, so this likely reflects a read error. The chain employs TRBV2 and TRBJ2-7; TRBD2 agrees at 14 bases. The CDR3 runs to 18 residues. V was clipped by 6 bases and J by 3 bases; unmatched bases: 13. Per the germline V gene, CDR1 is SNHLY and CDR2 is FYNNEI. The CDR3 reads CASRRNTWGTSGSYEQYL. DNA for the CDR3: TGTGCCAGCAGGAGAAACACCTGGGGGACTAGCGGGAGCTACGAGCAGTACCTC.

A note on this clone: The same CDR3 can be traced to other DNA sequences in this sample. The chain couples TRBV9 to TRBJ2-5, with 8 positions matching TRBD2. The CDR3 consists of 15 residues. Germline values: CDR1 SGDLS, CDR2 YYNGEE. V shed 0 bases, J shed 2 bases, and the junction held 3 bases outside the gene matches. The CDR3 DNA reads TGTGCCAGCAGCGTAGACACTAGCGGACAAGAGACCCAGTACTTC. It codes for CASSVDTSGQETQYF.

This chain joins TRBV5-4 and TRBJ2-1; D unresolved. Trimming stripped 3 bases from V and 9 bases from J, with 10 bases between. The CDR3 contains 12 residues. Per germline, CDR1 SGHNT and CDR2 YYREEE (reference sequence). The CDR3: CASSSRSSEQFF. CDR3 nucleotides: TGTGCCAGCAGCTCACGGAGTAGTGAGCAGTTCTTC. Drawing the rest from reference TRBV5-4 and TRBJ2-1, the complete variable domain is ETGVTQSPTHLIKTRGQQVTLRCSSQSGHNTVSWYQQALGQGPQFIFQYYREEENGRGNFPPRFSGLQFPNYSSELNVNALELDDSALYLCASSSRSSEQFFGPGTRLTVL.

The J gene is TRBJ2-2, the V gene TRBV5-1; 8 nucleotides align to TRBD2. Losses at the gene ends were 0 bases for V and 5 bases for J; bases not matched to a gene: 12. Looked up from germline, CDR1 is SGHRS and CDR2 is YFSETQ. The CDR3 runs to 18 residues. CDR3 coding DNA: TGCGCCAGCAGCTTGGGCGAAGCGGGAGTTGGTGGGACCGGGGAGCTGTTTTTT. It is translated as CASSLGEAGVGGTGELFF.

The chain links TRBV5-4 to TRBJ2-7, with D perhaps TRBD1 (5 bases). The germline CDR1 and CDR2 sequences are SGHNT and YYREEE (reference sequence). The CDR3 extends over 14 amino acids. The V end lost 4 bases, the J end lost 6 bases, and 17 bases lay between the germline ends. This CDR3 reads CASSPPGYAGEQYF. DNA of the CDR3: TGTGCCAGCAGCCCCCCAGGGTATGCTGGCGAGCAGTACTTC. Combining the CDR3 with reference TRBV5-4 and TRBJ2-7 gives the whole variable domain ETGVTQSPTHLIKTRGQQVTLRCSSQSGHNTVSWYQQALGQGPQFIFQYYREEENGRGNFPPRFSGLQFPNYSSELNVNALELDDSALYLCASSPPGYAGEQYFGPGTRLTVT.

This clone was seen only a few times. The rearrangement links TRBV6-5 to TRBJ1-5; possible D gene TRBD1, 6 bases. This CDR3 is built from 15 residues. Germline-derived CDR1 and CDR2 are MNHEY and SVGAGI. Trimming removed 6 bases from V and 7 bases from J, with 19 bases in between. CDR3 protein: CASRGGGLGSQPQHF. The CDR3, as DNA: TGTGCCAGCAGAGGTGGGGGCCTGGGAAGCCAGCCCCAGCATTTT.

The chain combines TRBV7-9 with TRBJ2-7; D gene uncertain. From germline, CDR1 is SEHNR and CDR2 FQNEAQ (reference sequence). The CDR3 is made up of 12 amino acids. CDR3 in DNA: TGTTCCGCGGTCCCTGTCACCTACGAGCAGTACTTC. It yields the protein CSAVPVTYEQYF.

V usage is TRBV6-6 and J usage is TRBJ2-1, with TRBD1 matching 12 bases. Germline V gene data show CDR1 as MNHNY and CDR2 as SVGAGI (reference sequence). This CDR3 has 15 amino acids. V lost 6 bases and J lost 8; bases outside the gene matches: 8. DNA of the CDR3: TGTGCCAGCAGGACCGGGACAGGGGGCAGAGATGAGCAGTTCTTC. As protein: CASRTGTGGRDEQFF.

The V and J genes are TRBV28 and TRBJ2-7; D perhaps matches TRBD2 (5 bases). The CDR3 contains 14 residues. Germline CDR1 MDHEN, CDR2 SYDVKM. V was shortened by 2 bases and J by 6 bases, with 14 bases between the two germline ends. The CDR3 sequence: CASSLPKGLGEQYF. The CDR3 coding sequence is TGTGCCAGCAGTTTACCGAAAGGACTGGGCGAGCAGTACTTC.

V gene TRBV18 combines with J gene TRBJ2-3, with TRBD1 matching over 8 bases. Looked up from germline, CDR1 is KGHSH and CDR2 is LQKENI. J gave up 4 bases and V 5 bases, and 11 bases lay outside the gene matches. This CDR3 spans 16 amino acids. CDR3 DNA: TGTGCCAGCTCATCAGATCATTCAGGGGGCGCAGATACGCAGTATTTT. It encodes CASSSDHSGGADTQYF.